The 11 T cell receptor beta chains below all came from one sample that was sequenced in a study of blood T cell repertoires in COVID-19. Some clones are missing from TCRdb's copy, which holds only in-frame ones; the method was immunoSEQ multiplex PCR. The sample gives around 64,000 clones, 87% of which show up once; more than 15% is in the top ten. Source material: peripheral blood. The origin of the receptors is a woman of 80 years or more with acute or convalescent COVID-19.

This sequence joins TRBV28 and TRBJ1-5, with D unresolved. CDR1 is MDHEN, CDR2 SYDVKM, per germline. The CDR3 extends over 12 amino acids. Trimming shortened V by 4 bases and J by 6 bases, and 7 bases separated the two germline ends. The CDR3 DNA reads as TGTGCCAGCAGTTCCCCAGGTCAGCCCCAGCATTTT. It codes for CASSSPGQPQHF.

The chain joins TRBV3-1 (or the pseudogene TRBV3-2) to TRBJ2-5; TRBD2 matches 16 bases. The CDR3 is 17 residues long. Trimming took 4 bases from V and 5 from J; bases not matched to a gene: 7. Germline-derived CDR1 and CDR2 are LGHDT and YNNKEL (reference sequence). This CDR3 is CASSPGTSGRARETQYF. As DNA, the CDR3 is TGTGCCAGCAGCCCAGGGACTAGCGGGAGGGCCAGGGAGACCCAGTACTTC.

The chain has TRBV6-5 and TRBJ1-3; 10 bases map to TRBD1. The CDR3 loop spans 16 amino acids. Germline values: CDR1 MNHEY, CDR2 SVGAGI. J lost 3 bases, V lost 4 bases, and 6 bases had no gene match. The CDR3 nucleotides read TGTGCCAGCAGTTTGGGACAGGGGACTGGTGGAAACACCATATATTTT. It is translated as CASSLGQGTGGNTIYF.

The chain combines TRBV7-6 with TRBJ2-2; 9 bases are shared with TRBD2. This CDR3 is built from 16 residues. In germline, CDR1 is SGHVS, CDR2 FNYEAQ. The junction had 3 bases not matched to a gene; V was cut back by 1 base and J by 3 bases. The chain's CDR3 is CASSLGVAGDTGELFF. DNA of the CDR3: TGTGCCAGCAGCTTAGGAGTAGCGGGGGACACCGGGGAGCTGTTTTTT.

The chain recombines TRBV3-1 (or the pseudogene TRBV3-2) with TRBJ2-7; the D gene is possibly TRBD2 (5 bases). V gave up 3 bases and J gave up 0 bases, with 15 bases separating them. The CDR3 extends over 16 amino acids. Germline CDR1 and CDR2: LGHDT and YNNKEL (reference sequence). The CDR3 sequence is CASSQNPDLSSYEQYF. DNA of the CDR3: TGTGCCAGCAGCCAGAACCCGGACTTAAGCTCCTACGAGCAGTACTTC.

The chain links TRBV28 to TRBJ1-6; 7 bases align to TRBD1. CDR1 and CDR2 from the germline V gene are MDHEN and SYDVKM. With 5 bases clipped from V and 10 bases from J, the junction kept 8 bases outside the gene matches. The CDR3 consists of 14 residues. In DNA, the CDR3 is TGTGCCAGCAGTCTAACAGGGGTGACCTCACCCCTCCACTTT. As protein: CASSLTGVTSPLHF. The whole variable domain, filled in from reference TRBV28 and TRBJ1-6, reads DVKVTQSSRYLVKRTGEKVFLECVQDMDHENMFWYRQDPGLGLRLIYFSYDVKMKEKGDIPEGYSVSREKKERFSLILESASTNQTSMYLCASSLTGVTSPLHFGNGTRLTVT.

The chain employs TRBV6-2 or TRBV6-3 and TRBJ2-5, with 10 bases identical to TRBD2. The V gene end was trimmed by 4 bases and the J gene end by 4 bases; junction bases not matched to a gene: 21. Germline-derived CDR1 and CDR2 are MNHEY and SVGEGT. CDR3 length: 20 amino acids. CDR3 bases: TGTGCCAGCAGTTTCCTCCCCGGACTAGCGGAGACCACGAGGGGAGAGACCCAGTACTTC. Protein product: CASSFLPGLAETTRGETQYF.

This chain connects TRBV3-1 (or the pseudogene TRBV3-2) to TRBJ2-5, with a possible D match to TRBD1 (6 bases). Germline V lookup: CDR1 LGHDT, CDR2 YNNKEL (reference sequence). The germline V and J ends were trimmed by 4 bases and 2 bases, with 11 bases remaining between them. The CDR3 contains 14 residues. CDR3 protein: CASSLGDRQETQYF. The CDR3 DNA reads TGTGCCAGCAGCCTGGGAGACAGGCAAGAGACCCAGTACTTC.

The chain links TRBV3-1 (or the pseudogene TRBV3-2) to TRBJ2-1; no reliable D call. Germline V CDR1 and CDR2: LGHDT, YNNKEL (reference sequence). The CDR3 contains 14 residues. V lost 0 bases to trimming and J lost 7 bases, with 10 bases between them. CDR3 loop: CASSQDRWWNEQFF. DNA for the CDR3: TGTGCCAGCAGCCAAGATCGGTGGTGGAATGAGCAGTTCTTC.

The genes are TRBV10-2 and TRBJ1-1; TRBD1 matches 9 bases. This CDR3 comprises 15 residues. J lost 1 base, V lost 4 bases, and 4 bases had no gene match. Germline V CDR1 and CDR2: WSHSY, SAAADI. This CDR3 reads CASSGGQGWNTEAFF. CDR3 nucleotide sequence: TGCGCCAGCAGTGGGGGACAGGGATGGAACACTGAAGCTTTCTTT.

The rearrangement uses TRBV4-2 and TRBJ2-6, with TRBD1 matching over 9 bases. The CDR3 has 17 amino acids. V was clipped by 4 bases and J by 0 bases; unmatched bases: 4. The germline V gene encodes CDR1 LGHNA and CDR2 YNFKEQ. DNA for the CDR3: TGTGCCAGCAGCCGCGGGACAGGGTTCTCTGGGGCCAACGTCCTGACTTTC. Protein: CASSRGTGFSGANVLTF.